This T cell receptor beta chain comes out of a study of cytomegalovirus exposure and HLA in healthy donors (TCRdb year 2017). Some background on the complete study: In an earlier analysis of 587 of the donors, 250 to 300 Gb of sequence data and approximately 120 million unique TCR beta sequences from about 179 million T cells were reported. Genome-wide SNP genotypes for about 60% of the roughly 700 donors were used in a later genetic analysis, which treated that subset as a discovery cohort. Typing coverage differed by locus: A, B, C, DRB1 and DQB1 were typed in roughly 620-640 donors, DQA1 in approximately 520, DPA1 in 600 to 610, and DPB1 in approximately 450. The study aimed to test whether cataloging public T cell receptors could reveal signatures of past pathogen exposure. Donor age, sex, ethnicity and CMV serostatus were collected together with the repertoire data. The study combined high-throughput TCR immunosequencing, statistical association of individual TCRs with disease status, and machine learning to predict cytomegalovirus infection status. A separate validation cohort of more than 100 different subjects was used in addition to the approximately 640-subject first cohort. The later analysis used no new phenotypic data to find candidate immune exposures, relying instead on TCR beta sequences and their occurrence across donors. An early release that covered about 600 HLA-typed donors contained about 300 gigabases of sequencing data and some 87 million unique TCR sequences. Every discovery cohort repertoire had been produced on one sequencing platform. Among the roughly 400 genotyped donors, around 81% belonged to the genetic ancestry cluster associated with self-reported Caucasian donors. In an earlier analysis of 500 to 650 of the donors, high-throughput TCR beta sequencing was used to judge whether each TCR beta V gene segment behaved as functional or pseudogenic. Four or five DR-DQ haplotypes were handled as single units for association and clustering because linkage in the cohort was strong. The T cell repertoires of under 700 subjects were profiled by immunosequencing and related to cytomegalovirus serostatus. Among about 400 genotyped donors of the cohort, an average of roughly 230,000 unique TCR beta nucleotide sequences was sequenced per donor, of which 15% to 20% were non-productive. HLA typing covered class I and class II loci at four-digit resolution. A later analysis re-examined previously published TCR beta repertoires from over 500 donors and added high-resolution HLA genotyping to investigate patterns of TCR occurrence. Overall results and qualifications from the work: CMV serostatus was the only immune exposure information available for the cohort. Three of the identified cytomegalovirus-associated TCR beta chains were confirmed in vitro to be specific for cytomegalovirus antigens. When HLA alleles, especially DR and DQ, strongly co-occurred, attributing TCR associations to individual alleles was difficult. The 87-base-pair reads could not distinguish some IMGT-functional V segments, including TRBV6-2 and TRBV6-3, so those segments were excluded. According to a later analysis, TCR association rates differed among HLA loci, with DRB1 alleles showing the most associated TCRs and HLA-C alleles showing the fewest. The earlier analysis of 587 of the donors excluded around 17 rarely observed V segments, including chromosome 9 orphons, because counts were too low. A cluster of highly shared sequence variants was judged likely to be a technical artifact of the sequencing pipeline. Broadly in line with IMGT annotations, most TCR beta V segments showed up in productive rearrangements about 87% or about 30% of the time in an earlier analysis of several hundred of the donors. In both the original and validation cohorts, the classifier was reported to diagnose cytomegalovirus status with high specificity and sensitivity. According to a later analysis, parvovirus B19, influenza, CMV and Epstein-Barr virus appeared linked to several top co-occurrence clusters. In a later analysis, HLA-associated TCR beta chains were found to be more clonally expanded and to have lower generation probabilities than equally common non-associated chains. In a later analysis, most CMV-associated TCR beta chains were found to appear HLA-restricted, with HLA associations seemingly driven largely by CMV exposure. Correlated functional status among segregating V segments might be attributable to linkage disequilibrium, but an unknown experimental factor could not be ruled out. The study listed 164 TCR beta chains as associated with cytomegalovirus. In this cohort, only TCR beta chains were sequenced, and detectable features were limited by the absence of alpha or paired-chain data. Across donors, most TCR sequences were observed very rarely, whereas some public TCRs were present in many individuals. In a later genetic analysis, fewer N-insertions in productive TCRs were reported among donors in an Asian-associated ancestry cluster than the approximately 670-donor mean. The presence/absence analyses assumed that sequencing depth was roughly uniform across donors, and that assumption may not be true. A further reported finding was that TCR beta sequences accurately predicted the HLA-A and HLA-B alleles for most subjects in the first cohort. A later analysis associated some 17,000 TCR beta sequences with specific HLA alleles at a false discovery rate of 0.05. A later genetic analysis associated a missense DCLRE1C variant with V-gene and J-gene trimming of TCR beta chains, and an independent cohort replicated the association. Because some donors lacked HLA typing at each locus, the association tests relied only on the typed subset. It was suggested by the authors that the approach could potentially be generalized to other disease states and immunological phenotypes.

V sheds 5 bases and J sheds 7 bases, leaving 15 bases between their ends. The CDR3 runs 14 amino acids, cysteine and phenylalanine included. The entry retains the CDR3 DNA only, 42 bases that are in frame from base 1. Reading the germline V gene (reference sequence) gives CDR1 SSHAT and CDR2 FNYEAQ. In total, just over 650 healthy bone marrow donors made up the cohort. Cohort members were all nominally healthy when sampled, although unrecorded immune exposures were likely present. The donor was CMV seronegative and belonged to the group of around 350 seronegative cohort members. Every donor gave a peripheral blood sample, and the peripheral blood mononuclear cells from that sample were used for TCR beta sequencing. Genomic DNA extraction from the blood cell samples was performed with the Qiagen DNeasy Blood Extraction Kit. This clone was seen just once. Its antigen is currently not known. No base quality values were provided; no much bigger clone lies one nucleotide off.

Library preparation was by the immunoSEQ multiplex PCR assay. For the multiplex PCR, a mixture combining 60 forward primers for TCR Vbeta segments and 13 reverse primers for TCR Jbeta segments was used. Amplification of the CDR3 region of rearranged TCR beta genes was performed with a multiplex PCR assay on genomic DNA. Amplified TCR beta libraries were sequenced as 87-base-pair reads on the Illumina HiSeq System. As for the authors' bioinformatics: A later analysis counted some 80 million unique TCR beta chains across the 690 or so repertoires, and some 11 million of these chains were shared by at least two donors. A nearest-neighbor algorithm error-corrected the raw reads and collapsed the reads into unique sequences, merging closely related sequences to remove PCR and sequencing errors. To assign V, D and J gene segments, CDR3 sequences were aligned to IMGT reference sequences. For a sequence to be retained, at least a six-nucleotide match to both a V gene segment and a J gene segment was required. A rearrangement counted as productive if the CDR3 had no stop codons and remained in frame with V and J, and every other rearrangement counted as non-productive. CDR3 was defined according to IMGT convention as the region running from the second conserved V-encoded cysteine to the conserved J-encoded phenylalanine. The earlier analysis of a few hundred of the donors excluded sequences that lacked an unambiguous match to a single V gene segment. In an earlier analysis of several hundred of the donors, a V segment was called functional when productive rearrangements were above 56.7%, and segregating when the standard deviation between donors exceeded 5%. To diagnose cytomegalovirus status from the catalog of TCR beta chain sequences, a statistical classification framework was built. V and J gene assignment, in a later analysis, came from comparing TCR nucleotide sequences with IMGT/GENE-DB human TR gene sequences. Using the TCRdist pipeline, a later analysis assigned CDR3 sequences along with most-parsimonious VDJ recombination scenarios. In a later analysis, each TCR beta chain was defined by its CDR3 amino acid sequence together with its V-gene family, and reads without a unique V-gene family were excluded. A later analysis removed 550 to 700 highly shared, low-generation-probability nucleotide sequences to deal with suspected cross-contamination and a sequencing artifact. For each public chain, a later analysis derived a clonal expansion index from normalized ranks of inferred template counts within each repertoire. In a later analysis, generation probabilities were computed with a VDJ recombination model fitted to out-of-frame rearrangements, and the resulting probabilities were checked against IGoR. In a later analysis, TCR-TCR, TCR-HLA and TCR-CMV co-occurrence was scored with hypergeometric tests, and a repertoire-size bias correction was applied to TCR pairs. False discovery rates were estimated in a later analysis by permuting HLA or CMV assignments 20 times. In a later analysis, co-occurring TCRs were grouped with DBSCAN, and TCRdist sequence similarity was added when clustering was performed within HLA-allele-positive subsets. Repertoires with fewer than 30,000 or more than 120,000 public chains were left out of co-occurrence clustering, as were roughly five repertoires with anomalous nucleotide sharing. TCRdb stores this immuneACCESS table with in-frame sequences only. Part of the clones is absent; in the studies checked, under half of the shortfall reflects unresolved V genes, and no reason is known for the rest. For V, J and clone size, that table is used; D and trimming come from the DNA. This sample gives about 150,000 clones in total; about 77% of them show up just once. The top ten hold around 1.5% of the sample.

The sequencing sample was made of PBMCs. Recombination joined TRBV7-7 with TRBJ2-1, with the D gene not confidently named. The TCR originated in a woman aged 40 to 49 in good health and CMV-seronegative. The CDR3 corresponds to CASSQAARANEQFF. DNA sequence: TGTGCCAGCAGCCAGGCAGCCCGTGCGAATGAGCAGTTCTTC.